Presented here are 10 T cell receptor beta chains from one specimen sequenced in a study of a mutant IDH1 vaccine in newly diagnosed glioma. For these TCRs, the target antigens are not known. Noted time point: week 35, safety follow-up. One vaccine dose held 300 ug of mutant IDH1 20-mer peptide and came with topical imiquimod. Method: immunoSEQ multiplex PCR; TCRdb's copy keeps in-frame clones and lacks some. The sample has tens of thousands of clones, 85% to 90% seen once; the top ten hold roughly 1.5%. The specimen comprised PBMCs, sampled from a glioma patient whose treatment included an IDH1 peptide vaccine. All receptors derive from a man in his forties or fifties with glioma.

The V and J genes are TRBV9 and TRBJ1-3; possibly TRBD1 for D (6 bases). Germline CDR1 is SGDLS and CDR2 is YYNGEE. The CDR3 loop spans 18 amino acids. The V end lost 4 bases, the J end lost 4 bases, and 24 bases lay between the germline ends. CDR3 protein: CASSSSGGALVSGNTIYF. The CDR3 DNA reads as TGTGCCAGCAGCTCCAGCGGGGGGGCGCTGGTCTCGGGAAACACCATATATTTT.

For the CDR3, the DNA is TGCGCCAGCAGCTTGGGGACGGACAGGATGGATTCCTATGGCTACACCTTC. Its protein is CASSLGTDRMDSYGYTF. The chain has TRBV5-1 and TRBJ1-2; 7 bases are a match to TRBD1. The CDR3 is 17 amino acids. V was clipped by 0 bases and J by 4 bases; unmatched bases: 12. The germline V gene encodes CDR1 SGHRS and CDR2 YFSETQ.

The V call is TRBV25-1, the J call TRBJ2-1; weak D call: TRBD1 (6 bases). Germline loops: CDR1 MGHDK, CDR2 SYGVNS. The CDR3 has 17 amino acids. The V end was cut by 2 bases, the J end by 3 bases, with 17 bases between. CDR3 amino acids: CASSEVRRQAFYNEQFF. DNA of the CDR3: TGTGCCAGCAGTGAAGTGAGGAGACAGGCGTTCTACAATGAGCAGTTCTTC.

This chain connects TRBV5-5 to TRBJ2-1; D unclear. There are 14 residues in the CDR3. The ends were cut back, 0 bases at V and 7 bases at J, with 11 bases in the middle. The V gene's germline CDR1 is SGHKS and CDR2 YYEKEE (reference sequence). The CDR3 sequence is CASSLGSLGNEQFF. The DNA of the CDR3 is TGTGCCAGCAGCTTGGGCAGCCTGGGGAATGAGCAGTTCTTC. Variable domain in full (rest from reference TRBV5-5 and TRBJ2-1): DAGVTQSPTHLIKTRGQQVTLRCSPISGHKSVSWYQQVLGQGPQFIFQYYEKEERGRGNFPDRFSARQFPNYSSELNVNALLLGDSALYLCASSLGSLGNEQFFGPGTRLTVL.

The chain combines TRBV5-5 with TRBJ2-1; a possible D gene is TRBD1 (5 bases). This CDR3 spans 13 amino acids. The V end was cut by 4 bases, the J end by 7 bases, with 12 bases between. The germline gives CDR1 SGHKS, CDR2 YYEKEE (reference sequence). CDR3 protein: CASSADNGNEQFF. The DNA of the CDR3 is TGTGCCAGCAGCGCGGACAATGGGAATGAGCAGTTCTTC.

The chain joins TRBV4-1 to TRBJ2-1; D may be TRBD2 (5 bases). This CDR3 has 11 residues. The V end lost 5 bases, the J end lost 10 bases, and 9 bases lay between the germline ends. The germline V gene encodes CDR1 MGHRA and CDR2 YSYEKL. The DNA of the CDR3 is TGCGCCAGCAGCGGCTGGGAGGAGCAGTTCTTC. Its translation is CASSGWEEQFF.

This chain's CDR3 is CASSRNDRLTNYGYTF. DNA for the CDR3: TGTGCCAGCAGCCGAAACGACAGGCTGACTAACTATGGCTACACCTTC. The chain couples TRBV5-5 to TRBJ1-2; tentative D call: TRBD1 (6 bases). Germline V lookup: CDR1 SGHKS, CDR2 YYEKEE (reference sequence). The V and J ends lost 4 bases and 0 bases respectively, with 16 bases between them. The CDR3 loop spans 16 amino acids.

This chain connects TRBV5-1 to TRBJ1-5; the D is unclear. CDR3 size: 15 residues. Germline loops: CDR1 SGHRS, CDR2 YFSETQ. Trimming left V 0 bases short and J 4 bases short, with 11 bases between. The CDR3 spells CASSLDGSWNQPQHF. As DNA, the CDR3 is TGCGCCAGCAGCTTGGACGGCAGTTGGAATCAGCCCCAGCATTTT.

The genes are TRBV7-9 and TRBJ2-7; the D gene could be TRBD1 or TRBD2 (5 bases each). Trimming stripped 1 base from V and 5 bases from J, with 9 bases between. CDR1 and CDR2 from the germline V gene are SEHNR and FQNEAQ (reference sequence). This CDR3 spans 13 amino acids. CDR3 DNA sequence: TGTGCCAGCAGCTTAGATAGGGGAGACGAGCAGTACTTC. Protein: CASSLDRGDEQYF.

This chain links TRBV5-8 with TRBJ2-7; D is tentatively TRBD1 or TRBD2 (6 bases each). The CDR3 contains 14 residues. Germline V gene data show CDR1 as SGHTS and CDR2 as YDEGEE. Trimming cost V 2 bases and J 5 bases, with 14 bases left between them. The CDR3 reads CASSFLGGLNEQYV. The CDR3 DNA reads TGTGCCAGCAGCTTTTTAGGGGGGCTAAACGAGCAGTACGTC.